This TCR beta chain was identified in a study of CD8 T cells in Susac syndrome. Germline CDR1 LNHDA, CDR2 SQIVND (reference sequence). The CDR3 spans 15 residues. V gave up 5 bases and J gave up 4 bases; unmatched junction bases: 5. Concerning this clonotype: Its matching antigen is unknown.

Study-level points and caveats: Acknowledgment was made by the study that its TCR sequencing and HLA analysis involved a relatively small number of individuals.

RNA totalling about 0.5 to 1 ug underwent reverse transcription with random hexamers. With immunoSEQ multiplex PCR, TCR beta CDR3 was amplified across 54 Vbeta and 13 Jbeta. One entry per CDR3 protein results from TCRdb running MiXCR on the immunoSEQ multiplex PCR reads. The data hold under 85,000 distinct CDR3 sequences, with 85% to 95% observed a single time. The chain carries TRBV19 and TRBJ2-1, with 10 bases that match TRBD2. This receptor was taken from a human donor with multiple sclerosis. Sequences were obtained from CD8+ T cells from PBMCs. The CDR3 region has the DNA TGTGCCAGTAGTCCGAGCGGGGGGGTTTACAATGAGCAGTTCTTC. Translated: CASSPSGGVYNEQFF.